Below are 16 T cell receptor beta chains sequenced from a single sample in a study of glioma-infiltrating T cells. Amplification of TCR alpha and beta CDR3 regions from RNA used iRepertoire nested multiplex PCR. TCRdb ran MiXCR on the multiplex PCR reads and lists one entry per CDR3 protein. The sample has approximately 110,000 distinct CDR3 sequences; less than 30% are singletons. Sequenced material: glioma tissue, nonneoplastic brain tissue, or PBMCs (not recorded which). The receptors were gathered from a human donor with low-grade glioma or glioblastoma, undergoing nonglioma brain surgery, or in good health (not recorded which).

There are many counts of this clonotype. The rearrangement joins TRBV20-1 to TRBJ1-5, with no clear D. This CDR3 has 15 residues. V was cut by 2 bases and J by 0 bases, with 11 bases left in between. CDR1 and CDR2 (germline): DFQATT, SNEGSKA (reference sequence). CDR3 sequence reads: CSARISTDSNQPQHF. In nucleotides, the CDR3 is TGCAGTGCTAGAATCTCAACTGATAGCAATCAGCCCCAGCATTTT.

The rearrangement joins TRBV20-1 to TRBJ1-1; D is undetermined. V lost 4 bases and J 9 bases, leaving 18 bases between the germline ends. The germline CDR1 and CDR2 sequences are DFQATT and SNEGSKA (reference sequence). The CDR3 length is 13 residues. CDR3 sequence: CSAIKDLNTKAFF. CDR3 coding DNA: TGCAGTGCTATTAAGGATTTGAACACCAAAGCTTTCTTT.

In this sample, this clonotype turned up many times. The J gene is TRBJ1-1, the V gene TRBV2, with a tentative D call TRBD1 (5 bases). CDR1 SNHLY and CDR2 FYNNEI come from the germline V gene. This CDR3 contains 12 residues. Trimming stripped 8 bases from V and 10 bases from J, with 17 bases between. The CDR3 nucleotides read TGTGCCAGCCAGGGAAGGGAAGGGGTAGCTTTCTTT. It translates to CASQGREGVAFF.

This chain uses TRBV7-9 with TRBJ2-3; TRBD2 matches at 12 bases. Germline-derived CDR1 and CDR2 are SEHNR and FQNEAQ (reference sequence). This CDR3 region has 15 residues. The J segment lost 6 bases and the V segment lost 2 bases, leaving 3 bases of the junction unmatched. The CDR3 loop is CASSLILAGGDTQYF. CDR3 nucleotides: TGTGCCAGCAGCTTAATCCTAGCGGGAGGGGATACGCAGTATTTT.

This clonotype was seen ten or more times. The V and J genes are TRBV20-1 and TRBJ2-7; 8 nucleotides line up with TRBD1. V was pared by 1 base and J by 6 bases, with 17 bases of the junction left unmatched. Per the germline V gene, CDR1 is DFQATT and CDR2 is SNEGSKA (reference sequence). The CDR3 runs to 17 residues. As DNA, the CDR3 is TGCAGTGCTAGAGGGCAGGGGGCCCGGGTGCCTTCCCTCGAGCAGTACTTC. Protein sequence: CSARGQGARVPSLEQYF.

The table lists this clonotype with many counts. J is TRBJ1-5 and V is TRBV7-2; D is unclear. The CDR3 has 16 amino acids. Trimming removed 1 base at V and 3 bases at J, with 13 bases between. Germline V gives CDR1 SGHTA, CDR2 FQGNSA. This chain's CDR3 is CASSLVETLVNQPQHF. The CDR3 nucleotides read TGTGCCAGCAGCTTAGTCGAGACGTTAGTCAATCAGCCCCAGCATTTT.

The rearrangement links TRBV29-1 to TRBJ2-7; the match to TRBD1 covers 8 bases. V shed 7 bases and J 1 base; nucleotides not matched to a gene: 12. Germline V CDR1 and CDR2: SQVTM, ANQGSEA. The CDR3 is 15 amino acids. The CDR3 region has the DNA TGCAGCGCCACTCCAGCCGGGACAGGTTCCTACGAGCAGTACTTC. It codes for CSATPAGTGSYEQYF.

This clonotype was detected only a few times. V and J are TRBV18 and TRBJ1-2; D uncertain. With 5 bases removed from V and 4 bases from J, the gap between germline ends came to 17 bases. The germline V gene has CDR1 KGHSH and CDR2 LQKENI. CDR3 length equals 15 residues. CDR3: CASSSAGDPTYGYTF. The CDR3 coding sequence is TGTGCCAGCTCATCTGCAGGCGACCCTACCTATGGCTACACCTTC.

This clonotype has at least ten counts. The CDR3 nucleotides are TGCAGCGTTGGGGACAGGGTCGACGGCTACACCTTC. Its protein is CSVGDRVDGYTF. The V call is TRBV29-1, the J call TRBJ1-2, with TRBD1 identical over 9 bases. The CDR3 has 12 amino acids. Germline CDR1 is SQVTM and CDR2 is ANQGSEA. With 4 bases clipped from V and 8 bases from J, the junction kept 5 bases outside the gene matches.

CDR3: CASSNPTGEKADTQYF. In DNA form, the CDR3 reads TGTGCCAGCAGCAACCCCACAGGGGAAAAGGCAGATACGCAGTATTTT. The rearrangement uses TRBV4-2 and TRBJ2-3; 7 bases map to TRBD1. Trimming removed 5 bases from V and 4 bases from J; junction bases left unmatched: 12. The length of the CDR3 is 16 residues. Germline lookup yields CDR1 LGHNA and CDR2 YNFKEQ.

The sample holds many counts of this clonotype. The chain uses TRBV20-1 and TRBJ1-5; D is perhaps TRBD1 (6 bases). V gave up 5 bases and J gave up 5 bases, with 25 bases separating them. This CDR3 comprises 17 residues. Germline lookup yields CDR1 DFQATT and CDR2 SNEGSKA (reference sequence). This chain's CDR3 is CSAGAASLGGLDQPQHF. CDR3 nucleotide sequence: TGCAGTGCTGGGGCCGCCAGTTTAGGGGGTTTAGATCAGCCCCAGCATTTT.

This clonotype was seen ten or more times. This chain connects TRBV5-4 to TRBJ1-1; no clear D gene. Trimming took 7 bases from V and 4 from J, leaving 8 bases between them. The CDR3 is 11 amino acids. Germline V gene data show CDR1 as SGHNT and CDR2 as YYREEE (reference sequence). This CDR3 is CASGPRTEAFF. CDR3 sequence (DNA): TGTGCCAGCGGCCCCCGCACTGAAGCTTTCTTT.

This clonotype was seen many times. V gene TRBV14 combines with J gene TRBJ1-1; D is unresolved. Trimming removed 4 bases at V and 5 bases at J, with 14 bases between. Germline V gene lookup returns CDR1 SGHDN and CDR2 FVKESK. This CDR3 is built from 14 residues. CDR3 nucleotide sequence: TGTGCCAGCAGCCCCCCGGGCCAGACAACTGAAGCTTTCTTT. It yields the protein CASSPPGQTTEAFF.

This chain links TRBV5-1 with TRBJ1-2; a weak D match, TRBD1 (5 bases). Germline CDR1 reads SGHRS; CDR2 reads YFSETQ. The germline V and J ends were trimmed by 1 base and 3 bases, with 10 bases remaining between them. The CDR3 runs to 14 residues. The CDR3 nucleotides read TGCGCCAGCAGCTTGAAGGGGAGCGACTATGGCTACACCTTC. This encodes CASSLKGSDYGYTF.

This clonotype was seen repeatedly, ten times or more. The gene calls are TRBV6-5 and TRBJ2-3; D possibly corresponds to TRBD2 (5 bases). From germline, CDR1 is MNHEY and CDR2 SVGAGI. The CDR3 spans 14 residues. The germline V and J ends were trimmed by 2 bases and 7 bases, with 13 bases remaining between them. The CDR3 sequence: CASSYGLGSNTQYF. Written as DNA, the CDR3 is TGTGCCAGCAGTTACGGACTGGGGTCAAATACGCAGTATTTT.

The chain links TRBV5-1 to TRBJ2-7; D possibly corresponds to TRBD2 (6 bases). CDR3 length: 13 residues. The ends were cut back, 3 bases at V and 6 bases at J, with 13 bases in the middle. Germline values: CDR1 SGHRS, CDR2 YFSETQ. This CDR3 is CASSSGELVEQYF. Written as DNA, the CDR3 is TGCGCCAGCAGCTCGGGGGAACTGGTCGAGCAGTACTTC.